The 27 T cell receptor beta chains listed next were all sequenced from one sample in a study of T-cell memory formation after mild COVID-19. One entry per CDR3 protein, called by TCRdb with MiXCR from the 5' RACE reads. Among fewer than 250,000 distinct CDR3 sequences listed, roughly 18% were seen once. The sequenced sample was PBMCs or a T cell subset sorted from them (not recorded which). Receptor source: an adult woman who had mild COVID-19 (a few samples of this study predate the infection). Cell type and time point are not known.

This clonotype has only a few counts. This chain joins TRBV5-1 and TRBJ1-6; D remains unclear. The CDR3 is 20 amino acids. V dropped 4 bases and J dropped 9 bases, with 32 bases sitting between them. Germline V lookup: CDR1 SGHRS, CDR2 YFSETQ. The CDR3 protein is CASSITYQNSVIGLSSPLHF. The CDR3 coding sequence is TGCGCCAGCAGCATCACGTACCAAAACTCGGTTATAGGGTTGAGTTCACCCCTCCACTTT. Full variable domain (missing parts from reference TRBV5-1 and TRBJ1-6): KAGVTQTPRYLIKTRGQQVTLSCSPISGHRSVSWYQQTPGQGLQFLFEYFSETQRNKGNFPGRFSGRQFSNSRSEMNVSTLELGDSALYLCASSITYQNSVIGLSSPLHFGNGTRLTVT.

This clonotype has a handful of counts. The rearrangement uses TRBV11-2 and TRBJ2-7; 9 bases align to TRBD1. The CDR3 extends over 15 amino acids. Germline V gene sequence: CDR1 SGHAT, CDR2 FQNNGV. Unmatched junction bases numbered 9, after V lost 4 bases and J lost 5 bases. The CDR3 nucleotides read TGTGCCAGCAGCTCGTACCGGGACAGGGTGAACGAGCAGTACTTC. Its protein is CASSSYRDRVNEQYF.

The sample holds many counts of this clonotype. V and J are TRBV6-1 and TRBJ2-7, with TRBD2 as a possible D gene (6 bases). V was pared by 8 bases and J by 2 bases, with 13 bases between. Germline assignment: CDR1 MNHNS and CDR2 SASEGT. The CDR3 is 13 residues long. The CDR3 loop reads CASSRDSTYEQYF. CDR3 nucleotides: TGTGCCAGCTCCCGGGACTCGACCTACGAGCAGTACTTC.

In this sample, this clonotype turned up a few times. The CDR3 DNA is TGTGCCAGCAGCACGACAGGGGGCGGTGGCTACACCTTC. Protein sequence: CASSTTGGGGYTF. The V gene is TRBV5-5, the J gene TRBJ1-2, with 10 bases aligning to TRBD1. CDR3 size: 13 residues. The germline V gene has CDR1 SGHKS and CDR2 YYEKEE (reference sequence). J was trimmed by 7 bases and V by 4 bases; bases with no gene match: 4.

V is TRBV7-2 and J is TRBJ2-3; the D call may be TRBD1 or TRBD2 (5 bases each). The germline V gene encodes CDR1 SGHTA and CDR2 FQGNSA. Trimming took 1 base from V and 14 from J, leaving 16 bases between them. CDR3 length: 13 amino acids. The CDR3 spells CASSLDGTAGRYF. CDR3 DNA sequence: TGTGCCAGCAGCTTAGATGGGACGGCGGGCCGGTATTTT.

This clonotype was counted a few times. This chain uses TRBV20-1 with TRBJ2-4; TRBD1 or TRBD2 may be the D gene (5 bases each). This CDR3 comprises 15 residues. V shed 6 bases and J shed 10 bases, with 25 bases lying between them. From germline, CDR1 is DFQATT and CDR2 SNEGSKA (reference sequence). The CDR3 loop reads CSATSGPNLKGIQYF. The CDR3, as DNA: TGCAGTGCGACCTCGGGGCCCAACCTTAAGGGGATTCAGTACTTC.

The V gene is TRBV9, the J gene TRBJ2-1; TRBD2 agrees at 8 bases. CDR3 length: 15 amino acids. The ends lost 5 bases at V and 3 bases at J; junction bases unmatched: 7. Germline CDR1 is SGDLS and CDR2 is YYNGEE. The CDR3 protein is CASSSLAGIYNEQFF. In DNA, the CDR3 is TGTGCCAGCAGTTCGCTAGCGGGTATCTACAATGAGCAGTTCTTC.

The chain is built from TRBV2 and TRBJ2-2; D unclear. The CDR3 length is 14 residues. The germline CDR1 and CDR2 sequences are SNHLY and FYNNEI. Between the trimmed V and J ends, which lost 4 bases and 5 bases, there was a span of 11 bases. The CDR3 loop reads CASSGPTWTGELFF. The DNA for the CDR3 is TGTGCCAGCAGTGGTCCTACTTGGACCGGGGAGCTGTTTTTT. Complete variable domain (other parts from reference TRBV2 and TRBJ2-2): EPEVTQTPSHQVTQMGQEVILRCVPISNHLYFYWYRQILGQKVEFLVSFYNNEISEKSEIFDDQFSVERPDGSNFTLKIRSTKLEDSAMYFCASSGPTWTGELFFGEGSRLTVL.

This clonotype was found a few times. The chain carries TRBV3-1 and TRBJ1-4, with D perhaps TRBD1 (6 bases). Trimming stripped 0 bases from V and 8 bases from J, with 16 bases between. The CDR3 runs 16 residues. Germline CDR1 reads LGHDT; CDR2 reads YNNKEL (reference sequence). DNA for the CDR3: TGTGCCAGCAGCCAAGACGGGGGGGGCCGAGGGGAAAAACTGTTTTTT. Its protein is CASSQDGGGRGEKLFF.

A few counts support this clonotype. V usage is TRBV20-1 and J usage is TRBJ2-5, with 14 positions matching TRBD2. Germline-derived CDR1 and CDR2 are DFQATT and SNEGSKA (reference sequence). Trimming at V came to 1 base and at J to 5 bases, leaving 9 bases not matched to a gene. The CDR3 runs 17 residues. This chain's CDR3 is CSARVPRTSGRLETQYF. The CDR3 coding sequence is TGCAGTGCTAGAGTTCCTAGGACTAGCGGGAGGTTGGAGACCCAGTACTTC.

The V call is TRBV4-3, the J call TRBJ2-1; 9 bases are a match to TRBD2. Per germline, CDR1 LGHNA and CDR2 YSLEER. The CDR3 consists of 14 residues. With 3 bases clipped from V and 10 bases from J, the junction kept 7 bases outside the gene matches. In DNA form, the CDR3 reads TGCGCCAGCAGCCAGAGACTAGCGGAGGACGAGCAGTTCTTC. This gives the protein CASSQRLAEDEQFF.

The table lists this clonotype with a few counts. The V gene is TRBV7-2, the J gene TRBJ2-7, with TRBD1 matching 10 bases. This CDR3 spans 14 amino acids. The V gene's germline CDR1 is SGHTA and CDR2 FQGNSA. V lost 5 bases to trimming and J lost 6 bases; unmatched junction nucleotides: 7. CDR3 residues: CASSHPDRGSEQYF. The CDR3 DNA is TGTGCCAGCAGCCACCCGGACAGGGGGTCCGAGCAGTACTTC.

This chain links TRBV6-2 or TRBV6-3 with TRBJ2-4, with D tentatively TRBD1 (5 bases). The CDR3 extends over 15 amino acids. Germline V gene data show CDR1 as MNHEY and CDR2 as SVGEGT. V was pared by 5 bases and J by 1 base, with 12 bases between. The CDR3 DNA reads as TGTGCCAGCAGTCGACAGCCAGGGGCCAAAAACATTCAGTACTTC. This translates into CASSRQPGAKNIQYF.

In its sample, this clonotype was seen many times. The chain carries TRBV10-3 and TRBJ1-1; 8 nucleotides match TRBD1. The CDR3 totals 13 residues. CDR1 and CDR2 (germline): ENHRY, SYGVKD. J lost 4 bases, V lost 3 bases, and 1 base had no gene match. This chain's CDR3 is CAISETGGTEAFF. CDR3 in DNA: TGTGCCATCAGTGAAACAGGGGGCACTGAAGCTTTCTTT.

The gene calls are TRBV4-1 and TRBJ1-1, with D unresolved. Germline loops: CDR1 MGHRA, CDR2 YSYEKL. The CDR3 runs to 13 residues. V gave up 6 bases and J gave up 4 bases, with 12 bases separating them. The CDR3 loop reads CASRVGVSTEAFF. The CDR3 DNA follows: TGCGCCAGCAGAGTGGGTGTTAGCACTGAAGCTTTCTTT.

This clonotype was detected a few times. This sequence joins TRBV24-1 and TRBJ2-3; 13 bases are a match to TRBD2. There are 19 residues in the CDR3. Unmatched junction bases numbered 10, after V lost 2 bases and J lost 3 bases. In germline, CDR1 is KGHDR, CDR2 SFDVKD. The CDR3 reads CATSDSGSTSGGLTDTQYF. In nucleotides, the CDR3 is TGTGCCACCAGTGATTCCGGATCGACTAGCGGGGGGTTGACAGATACGCAGTATTTT.

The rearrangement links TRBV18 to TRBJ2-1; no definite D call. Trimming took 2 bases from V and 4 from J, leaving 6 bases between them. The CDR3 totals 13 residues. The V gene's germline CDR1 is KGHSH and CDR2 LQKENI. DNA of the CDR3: TGTGCCAGCTCACCAAACTCTTACAATGAGCAGTTCTTC. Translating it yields CASSPNSYNEQFF.

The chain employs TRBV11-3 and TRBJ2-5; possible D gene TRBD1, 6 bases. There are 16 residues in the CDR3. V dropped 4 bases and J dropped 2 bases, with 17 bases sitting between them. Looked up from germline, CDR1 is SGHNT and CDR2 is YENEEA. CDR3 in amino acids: CASSSDPVRGQETQYF. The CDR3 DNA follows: TGTGCCAGCAGCTCCGACCCGGTCAGGGGTCAAGAGACCCAGTACTTC.

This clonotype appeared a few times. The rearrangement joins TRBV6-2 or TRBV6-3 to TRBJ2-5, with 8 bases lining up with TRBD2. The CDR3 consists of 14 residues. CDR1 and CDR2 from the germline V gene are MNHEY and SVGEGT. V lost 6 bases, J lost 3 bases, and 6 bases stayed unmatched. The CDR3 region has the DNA TGTGCCAGCAGCCGGACTAGCCGAGAAGAGACCCAGTACTTC. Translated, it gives CASSRTSREETQYF.

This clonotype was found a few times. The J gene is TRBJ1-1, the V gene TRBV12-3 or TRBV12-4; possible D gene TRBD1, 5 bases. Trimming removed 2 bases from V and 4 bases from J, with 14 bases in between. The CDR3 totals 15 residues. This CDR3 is CASSLSGALVTEAFF. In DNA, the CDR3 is TGTGCCAGCAGTTTAAGTGGGGCCTTAGTCACTGAAGCTTTCTTT.

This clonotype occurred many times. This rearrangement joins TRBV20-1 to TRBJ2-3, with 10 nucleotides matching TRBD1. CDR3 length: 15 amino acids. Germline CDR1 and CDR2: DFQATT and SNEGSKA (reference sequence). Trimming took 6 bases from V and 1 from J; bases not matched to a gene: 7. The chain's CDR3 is CSAQDRGQGTDTQYF. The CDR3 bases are TGCAGTGCCCAAGACAGGGGGCAGGGCACAGATACGCAGTATTTT.

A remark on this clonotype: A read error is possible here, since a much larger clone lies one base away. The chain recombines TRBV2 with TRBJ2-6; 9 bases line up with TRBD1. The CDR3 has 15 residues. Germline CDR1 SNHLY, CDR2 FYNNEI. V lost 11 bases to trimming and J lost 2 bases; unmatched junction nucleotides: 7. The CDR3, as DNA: TGTGCCCCCCTCCGGGACAGGGCTGGGGCCAACGTCCTGACTTTC. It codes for CAPLRDRAGANVLTF.

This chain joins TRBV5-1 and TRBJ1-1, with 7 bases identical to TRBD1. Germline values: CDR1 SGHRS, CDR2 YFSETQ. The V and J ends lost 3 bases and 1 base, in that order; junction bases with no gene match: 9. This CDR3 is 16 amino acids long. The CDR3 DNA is TGCGCCAGCAGCTCGTTTCAGGGGGTAGGGAACACTGAAGCTTTCTTT. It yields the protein CASSSFQGVGNTEAFF.

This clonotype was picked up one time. The CDR3 loop is CASSFFQGAQYF. The CDR3 DNA follows: TGTGCCAGCAGCTTCTTCCAGGGTGCGCAGTATTTT. The J gene is TRBJ2-3, the V gene TRBV11-3; perhaps TRBD1 as D (5 bases). The CDR3 length is 12 residues. The V gene lost 3 bases and the J gene lost 10 bases, with 11 bases spanning the gap. CDR1 and CDR2 (germline): SGHNT, YENEEA.

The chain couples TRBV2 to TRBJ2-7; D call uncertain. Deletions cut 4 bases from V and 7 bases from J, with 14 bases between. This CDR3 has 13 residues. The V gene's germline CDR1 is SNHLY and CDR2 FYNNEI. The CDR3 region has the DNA TGTGCCAGCAGTGTAAAGGCCGCTGGGGAGCAGTACTTC. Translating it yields CASSVKAAGEQYF. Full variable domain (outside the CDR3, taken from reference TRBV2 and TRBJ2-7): EPEVTQTPSHQVTQMGQEVILRCVPISNHLYFYWYRQILGQKVEFLVSFYNNEISEKSEIFDDQFSVERPDGSNFTLKIRSTKLEDSAMYFCASSVKAAGEQYFGPGTRLTVT.

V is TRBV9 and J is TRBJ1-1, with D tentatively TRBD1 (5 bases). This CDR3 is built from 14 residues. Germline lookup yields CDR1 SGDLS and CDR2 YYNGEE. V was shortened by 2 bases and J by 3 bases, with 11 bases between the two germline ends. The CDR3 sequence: CASSVSSGDTEAFF. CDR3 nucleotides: TGTGCCAGCAGCGTTTCGTCGGGGGACACTGAAGCTTTCTTT.

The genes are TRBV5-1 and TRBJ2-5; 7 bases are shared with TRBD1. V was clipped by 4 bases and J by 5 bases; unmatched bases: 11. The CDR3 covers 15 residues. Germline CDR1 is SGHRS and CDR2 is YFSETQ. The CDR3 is CASSNSGTEGETQYF. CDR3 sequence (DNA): TGCGCCAGCAGCAACTCCGGGACAGAAGGCGAGACCCAGTACTTC.